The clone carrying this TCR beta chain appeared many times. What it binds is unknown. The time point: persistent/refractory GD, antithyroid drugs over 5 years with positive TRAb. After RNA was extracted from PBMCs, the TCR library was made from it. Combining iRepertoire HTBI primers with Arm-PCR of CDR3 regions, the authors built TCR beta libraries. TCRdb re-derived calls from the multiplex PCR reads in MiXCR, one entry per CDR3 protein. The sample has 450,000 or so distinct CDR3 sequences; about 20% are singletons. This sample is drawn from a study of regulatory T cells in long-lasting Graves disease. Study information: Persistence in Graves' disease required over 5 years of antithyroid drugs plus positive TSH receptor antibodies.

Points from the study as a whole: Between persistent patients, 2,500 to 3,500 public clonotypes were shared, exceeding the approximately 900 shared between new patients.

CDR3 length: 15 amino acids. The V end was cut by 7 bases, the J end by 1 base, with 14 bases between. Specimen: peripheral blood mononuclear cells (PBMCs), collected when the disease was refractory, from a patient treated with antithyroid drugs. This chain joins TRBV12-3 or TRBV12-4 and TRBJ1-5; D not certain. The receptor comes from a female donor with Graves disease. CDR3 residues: CASIEGPSSNQPQHF. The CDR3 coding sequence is TGTGCCAGCATTGAGGGTCCCTCGAGCAATCAGCCCCAGCATTTT.